One and the same sample provided the 32 T cell receptor beta chains below, sequenced in a study of T-cell reconstitution after alpha-beta-depleted transplantation in children. The authors prepared the TCRbeta library with unique molecular identifiers. TCRdb recomputed calls from the PCR reads with MiXCR, one row per CDR3 protein. The sample lists about a million distinct CDR3 sequences, around 30% seen once, with about 28% in the top ten. The source was PBMCs, mostly from graft donor cells, collected 360 days after TCRalphabeta/CD19-depleted stem cell transplant. The receptors originated from a boy under two years old who had a stem cell transplant for SCID, so the T cells may come from the graft donor.

The rearrangement joins TRBV4-1 to TRBJ2-3; TRBD2 might be the D (5 bases). This CDR3 region has 14 residues. The germline V gene has CDR1 MGHRA and CDR2 YSYEKL. Trimming removed 3 bases from V and 1 base from J, with 8 bases in between. The CDR3 bases are TGCGCCAGCAGCCAGGAGAGGGGCACAGATACGCAGTATTTT. This translates into CASSQERGTDTQYF.

V and J are TRBV29-1 and TRBJ2-7; D might be TRBD2 (6 bases). Trimming took off 4 bases at V and 2 bases at J, with 12 bases between the two ends. Germline V gene data show CDR1 as SQVTM and CDR2 as ANQGSEA. This CDR3 is built from 13 residues. As DNA, the CDR3 is TGCAGCGTTGTGGCGGGGATAACCTACGAGCAGTACTTC. It encodes CSVVAGITYEQYF.

About this clonotype: The junction departs from the called germline gene at one end, perhaps through a read error. The chain has TRBV20-1 and TRBJ2-1, with 8 bases lining up with TRBD1. The CDR3 is made up of 15 amino acids. Per the germline V gene, CDR1 is DFQATT and CDR2 is SNEGSKA (reference sequence). The CDR3 region is CRARDGQGSYNEQFF. The CDR3 DNA follows: TGCAGAGCTAGAGATGGACAGGGATCCTACAATGAGCAGTTCTTC.

This clonotype came up a few times. The CDR3 here is CASILASSGELFF. The CDR3 DNA reads TGTGCCAGCATCCTCGCGTCCAGCGGGGAGCTGTTTTTT. The chain joins TRBV5-5 to TRBJ2-2, with unresolved D. Germline V gene sequence: CDR1 SGHKS, CDR2 YYEKEE (reference sequence). The germline V and J ends were trimmed by 6 bases and 7 bases, with 13 bases remaining between them. The CDR3 runs 13 residues.

This sequence joins TRBV7-9 and TRBJ1-1; D not resolved. CDR3 length: 15 residues. CDR1 and CDR2 (germline): SEHNR, FQNEAQ (reference sequence). V lost 5 bases to trimming and J lost 1 base, with 14 bases between them. The CDR3 protein is CASSPPRWGNTEAFF. In nucleotides, the CDR3 is TGTGCCAGCAGCCCCCCACGGTGGGGGAACACTGAAGCTTTCTTT. The full variable domain, with the rest looked up from reference TRBV7-9 and TRBJ1-1, is DTGVSQNPRHKITKRGQNVTFRCDPISEHNRLYWYRQTLGQGPEFLTYFQNEAQLEKSRLLSDRFSAERPKGSFSTLEIQRTEQGDSAMYLCASSPPRWGNTEAFFGQGTRLTVV.

In its sample, this clonotype was seen a few times. The chain links TRBV20-1 to TRBJ1-4; no firm D call. Trimming pared 3 bases from V and 4 bases from J, leaving 6 bases between. CDR1 DFQATT and CDR2 SNEGSKA come from the germline V gene (reference sequence). The CDR3 spans 12 residues. CDR3 residues: CSARLDNEKLFF. DNA of the CDR3: TGCAGTGCTAGGCTGGATAATGAAAAACTGTTTTTT.

The gene calls are TRBV6-2 or TRBV6-3 and TRBJ2-7; D may be TRBD1 or TRBD2 (5 bases each). Trimming left V 4 bases short and J 3 bases short, with 16 bases between. The CDR3 has 15 residues. Per the germline V gene, CDR1 is MNHEY and CDR2 is SVGEGT. The CDR3 protein is CASSLGTPVLYEQYF. The CDR3 nucleotides are TGTGCCAGCAGTTTGGGGACCCCCGTTCTCTACGAGCAGTACTTC.

This clonotype was picked up many times. The J gene is TRBJ2-7, the V gene TRBV27, with 10 bases identical to TRBD1. The CDR3 contains 14 residues. CDR1 MNHEY and CDR2 SMNVEV come from the germline V gene (reference sequence). J gave up 5 bases and V 2 bases, and 3 bases lay outside the gene matches. The CDR3 DNA reads TGTGCCAGCAGTTTAGGGGACAGGGGCCACGAGCAGTACTTC. Its translation: CASSLGDRGHEQYF.

This clonotype was recorded many times. This chain links TRBV7-2 with TRBJ2-5; D is unclear. Germline loops: CDR1 SGHTA, CDR2 FQGNSA. This CDR3 spans 11 amino acids. V lost 6 bases, J lost 0 bases, and 2 bases lay in between. DNA for the CDR3: TGTGCCAGCAGATACCAAGAGACCCAGTACTTC. Translating it yields CASRYQETQYF.

The chain uses TRBV7-2 and TRBJ2-7; D not certain. V lost 0 bases and J lost 6, with 6 bases in between. Germline CDR1 SGHTA, CDR2 FQGNSA. The CDR3 loop spans 12 amino acids. CDR3 residues: CASSLAGSEQYF. The CDR3 region has the DNA TGTGCCAGCAGCTTAGCGGGGTCCGAGCAGTACTTC.

There are a few counts of this clonotype. The V call is TRBV28, the J call TRBJ2-1, with unresolved D. The germline V and J ends were trimmed by 8 bases and 5 bases, with 7 bases remaining between them. This CDR3 is 11 amino acids long. Germline assignment: CDR1 MDHEN and CDR2 SYDVKM. CDR3 region: CASEEHNEQFF. CDR3 nucleotide sequence: TGTGCCAGCGAGGAACACAATGAGCAGTTCTTC.

The chain employs TRBV4-3 and TRBJ2-7, with 8 bases lining up with TRBD1. V lost 6 bases to trimming and J lost 0 bases; unmatched junction nucleotides: 4. This CDR3 is built from 14 residues. Germline V gene lookup returns CDR1 LGHNA and CDR2 YSLEER. Here the CDR3 DNA reads TGCGCCAGCAGTGAGGGGACAGGCTCCTACGAGCAGTACTTC. As protein: CASSEGTGSYEQYF.

The V call is TRBV15, the J call TRBJ1-5, with D possibly being TRBD1 (5 bases). Germline CDR1 LNHNV, CDR2 YYDKDF (reference sequence). This CDR3 is 17 amino acids long. Trimming pared 0 bases from V and 2 bases from J, leaving 14 bases between. The CDR3 DNA follows: TGTGCCACCAGCAGAGATGGAGCAGGGTACGGCAATCAGCCCCAGCATTTT. As protein: CATSRDGAGYGNQPQHF.

This chain joins TRBV6-2 or TRBV6-3 and TRBJ1-2; 8 nucleotides match TRBD1. In germline, CDR1 is MNHEY, CDR2 SVGEGT. V lost 4 bases, J lost 4 bases, and 5 bases stayed unmatched. The CDR3 totals 14 residues. In nucleotides, the CDR3 is TGTGCCAGCAGTTCGGCAGGGGGCTTCTATGGCTACACCTTC. Translation: CASSSAGGFYGYTF.

This clonotype has ten or more counts. The rearrangement links TRBV5-5 to TRBJ1-1; D is uncertain. The CDR3 is 16 residues long. In germline, CDR1 is SGHKS, CDR2 YYEKEE (reference sequence). Trimming took off 4 bases at V and 7 bases at J, with 23 bases between the two ends. CDR3 region: CASSKTLIPSEFEAFF. DNA for the CDR3: TGTGCCAGCAGCAAAACGCTAATCCCATCCGAGTTTGAAGCTTTCTTT.

J is TRBJ1-2 and V is TRBV6-2 or TRBV6-3; D ambiguous. V lost 0 bases and J 2 bases, leaving 13 bases between the germline ends. Germline CDR1 and CDR2: MNHEY and SVGEGT. The length of the CDR3 is 16 residues. The CDR3 sequence is CASSYSISKGNYGYTF. The CDR3 DNA reads TGTGCCAGCAGTTACTCGATTTCGAAGGGAAACTATGGCTACACCTTC.

This clonotype was observed at least ten times. This sequence joins TRBV7-9 and TRBJ2-7; no clear D. The V end lost 1 base, the J end lost 0 bases, and 4 bases lay between the germline ends. The germline V gene has CDR1 SEHNR and CDR2 FQNEAQ (reference sequence). This CDR3 has 13 residues. The CDR3 nucleotides read TGTGCCAGCAGCTTAGTTAGCTCCTACGAGCAGTACTTC. Translated: CASSLVSSYEQYF. The variable domain in full, with the rest retrieved from reference TRBV7-9 and TRBJ2-7, is DTGVSQNPRHKITKRGQNVTFRCDPISEHNRLYWYRQTLGQGPEFLTYFQNEAQLEKSRLLSDRFSAERPKGSFSTLEIQRTEQGDSAMYLCASSLVSSYEQYFGPGTRLTVT.

Worth noting for this clonotype: Sequence at one end of the junction differs from germline and may be a read error. The chain joins TRBV4-1 to TRBJ2-7, with 9 positions matching TRBD2. The CDR3 loop spans 20 amino acids. The germline gives CDR1 MGHRA, CDR2 YSYEKL. The chain's CDR3 is CASIQDRSPNQAGGYYEQYF. CDR3 coding DNA: TGCGCCAGCATCCAAGATCGTTCCCCGAATCAAGCGGGGGGATACTACGAGCAGTACTTC.

CDR3 coding DNA: TGCGCCAGCAGCTTGGTAGTCTCGGGACTAGCGGCCTCCTACAATGAGCAGTTCTTC. It is translated as CASSLVVSGLAASYNEQFF. This chain joins TRBV5-1 and TRBJ2-1, with TRBD2 identical over 11 bases. The CDR3 extends over 19 amino acids. Germline V gives CDR1 SGHRS, CDR2 YFSETQ. The V segment lost 0 bases and the J segment 0 bases; nucleotides outside the gene matches: 8.

The V call is TRBV6-5, the J call TRBJ1-2, with TRBD1 as a possible D gene (5 bases). The CDR3 contains 15 residues. Per the germline V gene, CDR1 is MNHEY and CDR2 is SVGAGI. Trimming removed 2 bases from V and 6 bases from J, with 16 bases in between. The DNA of the CDR3 is TGTGCCAGCAGTTACCTCGACAGCTTCGGGGATGGCTACACCTTC. It translates to CASSYLDSFGDGYTF.

The chain couples TRBV2 to TRBJ2-3; 10 bases align to TRBD2. Germline CDR1 reads SNHLY; CDR2 reads FYNNEI. V trimming: 6 bases; J trimming: 5 bases; junction bases outside the gene matches: 11. CDR3 size: 16 residues. In DNA, the CDR3 is TGTGCCAGCAGACCCAACAGCGGGGGGGCCGTAGATACGCAGTATTTT. It is translated as CASRPNSGGAVDTQYF.

The chain joins TRBV12-3 or TRBV12-4 to TRBJ2-1; D call uncertain. The CDR3 runs to 14 residues. The germline V and J ends were trimmed by 5 bases and 3 bases, with 11 bases remaining between them. The CDR3 sequence is CASSIGGFYNEQFF. For the CDR3, the DNA is TGTGCCAGCAGTATAGGCGGATTCTACAATGAGCAGTTCTTC.

This chain links TRBV11-2 with TRBJ2-3; D is undetermined. CDR3 length equals 14 residues. Trimming took off 2 bases at V and 2 bases at J, with 8 bases between the two ends. Germline loops: CDR1 SGHAT, CDR2 FQNNGV. Written as DNA, the CDR3 is TGTGCCAGCAGCTTAATAGAGTCCACAGATACGCAGTATTTT. Translation: CASSLIESTDTQYF.

This clonotype was recorded a few times. This rearrangement joins TRBV7-9 to TRBJ1-6; D call uncertain. Trimming took off 3 bases at V and 8 bases at J, with 5 bases between the two ends. The CDR3 sequence is 12 residues long. Germline CDR1 SEHNR, CDR2 FQNEAQ (reference sequence). The CDR3 sequence is CASSFNDSPLHF. The CDR3 DNA reads TGTGCCAGCAGCTTTAACGATTCACCCCTCCACTTT.

The chain recombines TRBV11-2 with TRBJ2-3; no clear D gene. Germline assignment: CDR1 SGHAT and CDR2 FQNNGV. Trimming pared 0 bases from V and 6 bases from J, leaving 13 bases between. The CDR3 loop spans 15 amino acids. The CDR3 nucleotides read TGTGCCAGCAGCTTAGAGTCCCCGAGTGGGGATACGCAGTATTTT. Translated, it gives CASSLESPSGDTQYF. Full variable domain (rest looked up from reference TRBV11-2 and TRBJ2-3): EAGVAQSPRYKIIEKRQSVAFWCNPISGHATLYWYQQILGQGPKLLIQFQNNGVVDDSQLPKDRFSAERLKGVDSTLKIQPAKLEDSAVYLCASSLESPSGDTQYFGPGTRLTVL.

This clonotype was observed a handful of times. The CDR3 here is CASSLAMGATSTDTQYF. In DNA, the CDR3 is TGCGCCAGCAGCTTGGCCATGGGGGCCACTAGCACAGATACGCAGTATTTT. The chain carries TRBV5-1 and TRBJ2-3; a weak D match, TRBD1 (6 bases). Trimming pared 0 bases from V and 0 bases from J, leaving 14 bases between. Germline V gives CDR1 SGHRS, CDR2 YFSETQ. The CDR3 has 17 residues.

This clonotype was counted a few times. CDR3 DNA sequence: TGTGCCAGCAGCCGCAGCGATCGGGGCTACACCTTC. Translation gives CASSRSDRGYTF. This sequence joins TRBV3-1 and TRBJ1-2, with unresolved D. Germline CDR1 LGHDT, CDR2 YNNKEL (reference sequence). Deletions cut 4 bases from V and 8 bases from J, with 11 bases between. The CDR3 runs to 12 residues.

CDR3 region: CAISEGPRLGEQYF. CDR3 in DNA: TGTGCCATCAGTGAGGGGCCCCGACTAGGCGAGCAGTACTTC. V gene TRBV10-3 combines with J gene TRBJ2-7; D possibly corresponds to TRBD2 (6 bases). Germline V gene data show CDR1 as ENHRY and CDR2 as SYGVKD. Trimming stripped 2 bases from V and 6 bases from J, with 14 bases between. There are 14 residues in the CDR3.

The rearrangement links TRBV5-1 to TRBJ2-3; D remains unclear. This CDR3 region has 16 residues. V was cut by 2 bases and J by 2 bases, with 15 bases left in between. CDR1 and CDR2 (germline): SGHRS, YFSETQ. The CDR3, as DNA: TGCGCCAGCAGCTTACAGCTAAATGTGTTCACAGATACGCAGTATTTT. This codes for CASSLQLNVFTDTQYF.

The chain links TRBV27 to TRBJ1-2, with a weak D call TRBD1 (5 bases). Germline assignment: CDR1 MNHEY and CDR2 SMNVEV (reference sequence). This CDR3 is 13 amino acids long. V dropped 4 bases and J dropped 8 bases, with 14 bases sitting between them. CDR3 sequence (DNA): TGTGCCAGCAGTTGGGGGACGGGCGAAGGCTACACCTTC. Translating gives CASSWGTGEGYTF.

This clonotype has a handful of counts. This chain joins TRBV20-1 and TRBJ2-1; D is perhaps TRBD1 or TRBD2 (7 bases each). CDR1 is DFQATT and CDR2 is SNEGSKA in the germline V gene (reference sequence). Trimming cost V 6 bases and J 7 bases, with 25 bases left between them. This CDR3 is 16 amino acids long. The CDR3 bases are TGCAGTGCACCCCCTCAGGGGGGGGGCGTTTGGAATGAGCAGTTCTTC. It codes for CSAPPQGGGVWNEQFF.

The V call is TRBV18, the J call TRBJ2-1; tentatively, D is TRBD2 (6 bases). V shed 6 bases and J shed 0 bases, with 12 bases lying between them. Germline V lookup: CDR1 KGHSH, CDR2 LQKENI. This CDR3 has 15 residues. CDR3 sequence: CASSGGTDSYNEQFF. CDR3 bases: TGTGCCAGCTCCGGAGGGACTGACTCCTACAATGAGCAGTTCTTC.